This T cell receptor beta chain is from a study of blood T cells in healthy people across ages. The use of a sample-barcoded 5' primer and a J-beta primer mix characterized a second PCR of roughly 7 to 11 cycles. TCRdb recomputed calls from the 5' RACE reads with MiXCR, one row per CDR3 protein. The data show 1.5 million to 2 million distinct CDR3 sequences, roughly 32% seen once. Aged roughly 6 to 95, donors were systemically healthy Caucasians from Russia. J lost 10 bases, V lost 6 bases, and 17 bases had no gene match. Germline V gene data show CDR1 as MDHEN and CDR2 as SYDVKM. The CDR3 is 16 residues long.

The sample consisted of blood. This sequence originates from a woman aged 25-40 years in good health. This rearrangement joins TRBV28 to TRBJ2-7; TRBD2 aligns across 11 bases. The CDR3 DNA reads TGTGCCAGCAGGGCCCCTAGCGGGGGGATCCCAGGGGCCCAGTACTTC. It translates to CASRAPSGGIPGAQYF.